This TCR beta chain was documented in a study of CD8 T cells in ankylosing spondylitis. Study results and caveats: A CD8+ phenotype characterized the disease-linked clones, which were relatively rare in peripheral blood. Researchers reportedly found disease-linked clones significantly enriched in matched ankylosing spondylitis synovial fluid.

Each CDR3 protein gets one entry after TCRdb re-called the 5' RACE reads with MiXCR. The top ten clones hold 16% of a sample with more than 150,000 distinct CDR3 sequences, roughly 13% of them seen once. CDR3 size: 16 residues. A note on this clonotype: Its antigen remains unidentified.

The sequence came from a male donor with ankylosing spondylitis or in good health (not recorded which). The chain combines TRBV21-1 with TRBJ1-2. TRBV21-1 is shown as a pseudogene. Source material: blood, either unsorted or a sorted T cell fraction (not recorded which). The DNA for the CDR3 is TGTGCCAGCAGCCATGGGAGGGGGGCCACTAACTATGGCTACACCTTC. It encodes CASSHGRGATNYGYTF.